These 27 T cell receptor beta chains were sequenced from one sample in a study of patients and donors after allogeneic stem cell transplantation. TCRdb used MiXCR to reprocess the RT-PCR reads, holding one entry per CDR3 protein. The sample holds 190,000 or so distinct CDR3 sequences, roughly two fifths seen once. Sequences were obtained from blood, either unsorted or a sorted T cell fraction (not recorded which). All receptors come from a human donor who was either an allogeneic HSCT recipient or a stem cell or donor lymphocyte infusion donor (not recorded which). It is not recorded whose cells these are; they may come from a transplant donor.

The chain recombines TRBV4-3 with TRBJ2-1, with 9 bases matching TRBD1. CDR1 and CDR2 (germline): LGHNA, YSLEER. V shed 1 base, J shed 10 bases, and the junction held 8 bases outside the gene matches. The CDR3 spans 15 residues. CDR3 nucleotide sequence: TGCGCCAGCAGCCAAGCGGGACAGGGCCCCTGGGAGCAGTTCTTC. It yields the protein CASSQAGQGPWEQFF.

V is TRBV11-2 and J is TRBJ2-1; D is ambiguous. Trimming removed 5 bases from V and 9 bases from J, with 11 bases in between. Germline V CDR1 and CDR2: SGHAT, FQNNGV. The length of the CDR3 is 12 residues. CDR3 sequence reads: CASSEASPEQFF. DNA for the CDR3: TGTGCCAGCAGCGAGGCTTCACCTGAGCAGTTCTTC. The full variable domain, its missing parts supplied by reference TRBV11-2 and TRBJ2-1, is EAGVAQSPRYKIIEKRQSVAFWCNPISGHATLYWYQQILGQGPKLLIQFQNNGVVDDSQLPKDRFSAERLKGVDSTLKIQPAKLEDSAVYLCASSEASPEQFFGPGTRLTVL.

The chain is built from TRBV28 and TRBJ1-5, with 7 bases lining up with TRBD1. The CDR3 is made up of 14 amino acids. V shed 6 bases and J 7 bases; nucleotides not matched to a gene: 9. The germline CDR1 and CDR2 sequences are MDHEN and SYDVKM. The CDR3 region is CASSSGTDTQPQHF. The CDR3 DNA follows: TGTGCCAGCAGCTCCGGGACAGACACCCAGCCCCAGCATTTT.

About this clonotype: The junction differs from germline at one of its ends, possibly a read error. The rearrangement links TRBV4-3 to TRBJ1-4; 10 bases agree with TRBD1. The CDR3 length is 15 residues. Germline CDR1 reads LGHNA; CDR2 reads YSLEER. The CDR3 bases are TGCGCCAGCAGCCAGGGACAGGGGAAAAATGAAATACTGTTTTTT. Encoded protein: CASSQGQGKNEILFF.

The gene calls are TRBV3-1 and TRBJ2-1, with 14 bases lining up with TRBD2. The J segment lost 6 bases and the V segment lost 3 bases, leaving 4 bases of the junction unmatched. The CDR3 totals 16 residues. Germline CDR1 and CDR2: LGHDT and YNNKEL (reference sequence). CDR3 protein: CASSHEGLAGVNEQFF. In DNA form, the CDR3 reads TGTGCCAGCAGCCACGAGGGACTAGCGGGAGTCAATGAGCAGTTCTTC.

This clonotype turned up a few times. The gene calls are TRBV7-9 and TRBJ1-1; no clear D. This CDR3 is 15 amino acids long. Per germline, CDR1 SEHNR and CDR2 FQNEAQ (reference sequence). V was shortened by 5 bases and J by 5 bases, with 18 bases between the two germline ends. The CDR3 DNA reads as TGTGCCAGCAGCCTAACCCCCTCTCGACGGACTGAAGCTTTCTTT. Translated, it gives CASSLTPSRRTEAFF.

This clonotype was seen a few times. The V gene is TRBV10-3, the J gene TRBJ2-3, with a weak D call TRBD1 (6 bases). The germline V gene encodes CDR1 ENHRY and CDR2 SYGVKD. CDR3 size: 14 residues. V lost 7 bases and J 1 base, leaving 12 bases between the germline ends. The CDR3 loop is CAITLGAGTDTQYF. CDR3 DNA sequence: TGTGCCATCACCCTGGGGGCCGGCACAGATACGCAGTATTTT.

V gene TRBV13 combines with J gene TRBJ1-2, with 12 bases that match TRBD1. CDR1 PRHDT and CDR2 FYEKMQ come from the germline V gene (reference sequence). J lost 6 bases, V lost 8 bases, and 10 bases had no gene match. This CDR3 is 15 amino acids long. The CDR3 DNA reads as TGTGCCAGCTGCCGGGACAGGGGGCTTAAGGATGGCTACACCTTC. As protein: CASCRDRGLKDGYTF.

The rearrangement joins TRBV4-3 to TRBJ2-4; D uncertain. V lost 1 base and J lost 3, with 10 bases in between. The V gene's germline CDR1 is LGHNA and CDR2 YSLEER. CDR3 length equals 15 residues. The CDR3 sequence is CASSQAEVGKNIQYF. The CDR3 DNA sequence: TGCGCCAGCAGCCAAGCTGAGGTGGGCAAAAACATTCAGTACTTC.

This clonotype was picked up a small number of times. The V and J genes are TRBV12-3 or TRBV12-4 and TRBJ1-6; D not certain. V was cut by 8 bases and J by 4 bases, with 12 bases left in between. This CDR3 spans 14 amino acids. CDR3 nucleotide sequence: TGTGCCAGCGGACCGGGCATTTATAATTCACCCCTCCACTTT. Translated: CASGPGIYNSPLHF.

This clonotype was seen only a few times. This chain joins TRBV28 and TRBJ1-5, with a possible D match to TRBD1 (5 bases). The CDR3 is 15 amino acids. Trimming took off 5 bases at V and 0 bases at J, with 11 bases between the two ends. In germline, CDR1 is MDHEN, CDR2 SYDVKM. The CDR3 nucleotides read TGTGCCAGCAGTGCCCGACAGAGTAGCAATCAGCCCCAGCATTTT. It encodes CASSARQSSNQPQHF.

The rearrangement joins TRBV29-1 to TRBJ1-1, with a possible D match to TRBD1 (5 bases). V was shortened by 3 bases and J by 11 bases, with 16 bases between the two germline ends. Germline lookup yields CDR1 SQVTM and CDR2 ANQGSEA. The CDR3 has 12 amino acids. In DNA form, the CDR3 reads TGCAGCGTTGAGGGTTTAGCGGGGGACGCTTTCTTT. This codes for CSVEGLAGDAFF.

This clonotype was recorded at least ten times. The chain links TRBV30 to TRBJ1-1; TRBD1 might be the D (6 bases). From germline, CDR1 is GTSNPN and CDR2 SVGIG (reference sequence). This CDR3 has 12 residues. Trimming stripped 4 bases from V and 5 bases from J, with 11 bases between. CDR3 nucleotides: TGTGCCTGGACAGGGGCGAGGACTGAAGCTTTCTTT. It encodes CAWTGARTEAFF.

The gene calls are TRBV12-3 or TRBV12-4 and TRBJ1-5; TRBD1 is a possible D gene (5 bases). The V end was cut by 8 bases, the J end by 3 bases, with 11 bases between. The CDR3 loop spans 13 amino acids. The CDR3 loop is CASGQGYNQPQHF. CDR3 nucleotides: TGTGCCAGCGGCCAGGGTTACAATCAGCCCCAGCATTTT.

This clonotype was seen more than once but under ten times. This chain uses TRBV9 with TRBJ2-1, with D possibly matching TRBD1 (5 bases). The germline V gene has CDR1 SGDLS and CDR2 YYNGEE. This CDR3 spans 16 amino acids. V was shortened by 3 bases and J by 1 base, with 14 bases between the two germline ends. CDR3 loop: CASSGQGVPSYNEQFF. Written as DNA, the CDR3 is TGTGCCAGCAGCGGACAAGGGGTCCCGTCCTACAATGAGCAGTTCTTC.

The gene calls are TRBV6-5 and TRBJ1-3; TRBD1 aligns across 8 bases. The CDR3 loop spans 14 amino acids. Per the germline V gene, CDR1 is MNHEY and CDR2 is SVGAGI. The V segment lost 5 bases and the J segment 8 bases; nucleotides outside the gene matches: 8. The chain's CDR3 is CASSPRGQEDTIYF. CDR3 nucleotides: TGTGCCAGCAGTCCCAGGGGGCAGGAGGACACCATATATTTT.

DNA for the CDR3: TGTGCCAGCAGTGACTGGGGGTCCCTCTACGAGCAGTACTTC. Residues: CASSDWGSLYEQYF. The V and J genes are TRBV2 and TRBJ2-7; D could derive from TRBD1 or TRBD2 (5 bases each). This CDR3 comprises 14 residues. Trimming left V 3 bases short and J 3 bases short, with 12 bases between. Per germline, CDR1 SNHLY and CDR2 FYNNEI.

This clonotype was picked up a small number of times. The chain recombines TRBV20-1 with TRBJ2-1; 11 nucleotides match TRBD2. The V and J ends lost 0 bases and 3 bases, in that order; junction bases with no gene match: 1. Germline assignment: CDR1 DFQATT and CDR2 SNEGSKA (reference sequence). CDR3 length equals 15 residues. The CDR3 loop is CSARDGTSGYNEQFF. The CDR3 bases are TGCAGTGCTAGAGACGGGACTAGCGGCTACAATGAGCAGTTCTTC.

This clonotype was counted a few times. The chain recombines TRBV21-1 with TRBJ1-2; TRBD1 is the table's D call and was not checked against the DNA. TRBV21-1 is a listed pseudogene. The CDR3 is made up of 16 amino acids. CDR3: CASSKVAWTRYDGYTF. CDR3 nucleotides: TGTGCCAGCAGCAAAGTTGCCTGGACAAGGTATGATGGCTACACCTTC.

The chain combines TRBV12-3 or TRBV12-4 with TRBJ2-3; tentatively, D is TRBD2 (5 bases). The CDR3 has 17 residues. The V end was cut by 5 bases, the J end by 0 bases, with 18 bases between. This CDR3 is CASSPGDARTSTDTQYF. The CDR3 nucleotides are TGTGCCAGCAGTCCCGGAGACGCGCGGACTAGCACAGATACGCAGTATTTT.

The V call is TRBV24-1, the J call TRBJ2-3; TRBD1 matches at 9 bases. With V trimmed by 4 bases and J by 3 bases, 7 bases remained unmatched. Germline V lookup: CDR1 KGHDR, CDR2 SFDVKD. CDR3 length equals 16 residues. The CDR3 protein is CATSEGTGRMTDTQYF. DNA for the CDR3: TGTGCCACCAGTGAAGGGACAGGGCGAATGACAGATACGCAGTATTTT.

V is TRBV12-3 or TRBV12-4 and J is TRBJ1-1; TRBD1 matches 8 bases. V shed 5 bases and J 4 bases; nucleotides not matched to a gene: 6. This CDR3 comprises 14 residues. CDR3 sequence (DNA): TGTGCCAGCAGTCCTACCACAGGGGGCACTGAAGCTTTCTTT. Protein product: CASSPTTGGTEAFF.

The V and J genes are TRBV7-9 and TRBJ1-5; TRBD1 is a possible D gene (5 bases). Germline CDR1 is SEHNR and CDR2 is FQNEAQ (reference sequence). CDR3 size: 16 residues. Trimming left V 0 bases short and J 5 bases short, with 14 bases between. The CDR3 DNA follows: TGTGCCAGCAGCTTAGCCGGGACCAAAGGGGATCAGCCCCAGCATTTT. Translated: CASSLAGTKGDQPQHF.

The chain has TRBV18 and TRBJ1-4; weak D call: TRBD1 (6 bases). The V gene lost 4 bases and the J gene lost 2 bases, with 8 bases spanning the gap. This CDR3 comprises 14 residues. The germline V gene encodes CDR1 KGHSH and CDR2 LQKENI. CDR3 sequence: CASSRTETNEKLFF. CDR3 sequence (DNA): TGTGCCAGCTCACGGACAGAGACTAATGAAAAACTGTTTTTT.

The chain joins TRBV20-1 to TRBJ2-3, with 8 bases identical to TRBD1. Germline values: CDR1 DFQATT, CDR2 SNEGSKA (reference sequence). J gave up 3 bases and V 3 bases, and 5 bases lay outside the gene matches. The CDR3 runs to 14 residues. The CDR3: CSARGQGATDTQYF. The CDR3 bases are TGCAGTGCTAGGGGGCAGGGGGCGACAGATACGCAGTATTTT.

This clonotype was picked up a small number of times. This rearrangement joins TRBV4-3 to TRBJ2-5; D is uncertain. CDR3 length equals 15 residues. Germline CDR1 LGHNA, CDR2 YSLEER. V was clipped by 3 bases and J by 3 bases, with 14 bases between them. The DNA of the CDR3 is TGCGCCAGCAGCCAGCGCCTAGACCCGAAAGAGACCCAGTACTTC. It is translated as CASSQRLDPKETQYF.

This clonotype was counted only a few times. The CDR3, as DNA: TGTGCCAGCAGCTTAGTTGCGGGAATGCGGGGTCGTGGGGAGCTGTTTTTT. Protein sequence: CASSLVAGMRGRGELFF. The rearrangement joins TRBV7-2 to TRBJ2-2; D might be TRBD2 (6 bases). The V end was cut by 1 base, the J end by 8 bases, with 20 bases between. This CDR3 contains 17 residues. Germline CDR1 reads SGHTA; CDR2 reads FQGNSA.